This TCR beta chain is from a study of blood T cell repertoires in COVID-19. Study-wide background: Spain, Italy and the United States supplied samples that represented acute and convalescent COVID-19. PBMCs, B-cell-depleted T cells, or T cells were the source of the cDNA or gDNA that made up the material.

The authors' processing: Amplifying reference gene primers gave estimates of nucleated cell counts. This table comes from immunoSEQ multiplex PCR, and its TCRdb copy is limited to in-frame clones, with some not included. The D gene and trimming were derived from the DNA, and the V and J assignments and clone size from that table. The table has about 98,000 clones, approximately 72% seen once. The receptor was derived from a man between 65 and 85 years old with acute or convalescent COVID-19. The sequencing sample was made of peripheral blood.

The CDR3 is CASSIGTSGSYEQYF. The DNA for the CDR3 is TGTGCCAGCAGCATCGGGACTAGCGGCTCCTACGAGCAGTACTTC. The chain combines TRBV7-2 with TRBJ2-7; 11 bases are shared with TRBD2. J lost 0 bases, V lost 5 bases, and 3 bases had no gene match. This CDR3 has 15 amino acids. Germline-derived CDR1 and CDR2 are SGHTA and FQGNSA.